Listed below are T cell receptor beta chains from one sample, sequenced in a study of cytomegalovirus exposure and HLA in healthy donors. Sequencing was performed with immunoSEQ multiplex PCR; in TCRdb, only in-frame clones are kept and a portion is missing. The table shows 200,000 to 250,000 clones, with 60% to 85% occurring only once. The sequencing input was PBMCs. The receptors come from a middle-aged man in good health and CMV-seronegative. CDR3s include the opening cysteine and the closing phenylalanine or tryptophan. A D gene is named only where the DNA matches it firmly. Size is omitted from some rows. Given values are once, few, many or a class for expanded clones.

V	D	size	length	J	CDR3	DNA
TRBV30	.	.	11	TRBJ2-1	CAWSVLDEQFF	TGTGCCTGGAGTGTACTAGATGAGCAGTTCTTC
TRBV19	.	.	14	TRBJ2-1	CASSMQNSRDEQFF	TGTGCCAGTAGTATGCAGAATAGCAGGGATGAGCAGTTCTTC
TRBV5-6	.	.	12	TRBJ1-5	CASSNSNQPQHF	TGTGCCAGCAGTAATAGCAATCAGCCCCAGCATTTT
TRBV19	.	.	14	TRBJ2-7	CASSILQGPYEQYF	TGTGCCAGTAGTATATTGCAGGGGCCCTACGAGCAGTACTTC
TRBV27	TRBD2	few	18	TRBJ2-4	CASSLYPPPSGASNIQYF	TGTGCCAGCAGCCTATACCCACCGCCTAGCGGGGCATCAAACATTCAGTACTTC
TRBV11-2	.	.	16	TRBJ1-3	CASSVNRAYSGNTIYF	TGTGCCAGCAGCGTGAACAGGGCCTACTCTGGAAACACCATATATTTT
TRBV5-8	.	.	14	TRBJ1-2	CASSLGSGYYGYTF	TGTGCCAGCAGCTTGGGCAGCGGGTACTATGGCTACACCTTC
TRBV4-1	TRBD2	.	15	TRBJ2-5	CASSQAGGGGETQYF	TGCGCCAGCAGCCAAGCGGGGGGAGGAGGAGAGACCCAGTACTTC
TRBV2	TRBD2	few	17	TRBJ2-1	CASSFLLAASSYNEQFF	TGTGCCAGCAGTTTCCTTCTAGCGGCCAGCTCCTACAATGAGCAGTTCTTC
TRBV6-5	.	.	11	TRBJ2-1	CASSTQGEQFF	TGTGCCAGCAGTACCCAGGGTGAGCAGTTCTTC
TRBV7-2	.	once	14	TRBJ2-7	CASSSGDRAYEQYF	TGTGCCAGCAGCTCGGGGGACAGAGCCTACGAGCAGTACTTC
TRBV5-1	.	.	13	TRBJ1-2	CASRRDYNYGYTF	TGCGCCAGCAGGCGGGATTATAACTATGGCTACACCTTC
TRBV6-5	.	once	14	TRBJ2-7	CASSYGGTSYEQYF	TGTGCCAGCAGTTATGGGGGGACTTCCTACGAGCAGTACTTC
TRBV10-3	TRBD2	few	17	TRBJ2-1	CAISERKLAGNYNEQFF	TGTGCCATCAGTGAGCGGAAACTAGCGGGGAATTACAATGAGCAGTTCTTC
TRBV10-2	.	.	15	TRBJ2-7	CASSESTGIPYEQYF	TGCGCCAGCAGTGAGAGTACAGGGATTCCCTACGAGCAGTACTTC
TRBV7-3	TRBD2	.	17	TRBJ2-2	CASSLMASGRSTGELFF	TGTGCCAGCAGCTTAATGGCGAGCGGGAGGTCGACCGGGGAGCTGTTTTTT
TRBV19	.	.	12	TRBJ2-7	CASSEMTGDTYF	TGTGCCAGTAGCGAAATGACAGGTGACACCTACTTC
TRBV9	.	.	14	TRBJ2-2	CASSETPNTGELFF	TGTGCCAGCAGCGAGACACCTAACACCGGGGAGCTGTTTTTT
TRBV9	.	.	16	TRBJ1-3	CASSVSGTGSGNTIYF	TGTGCCAGCAGCGTTTCCGGGACTGGCTCTGGAAACACCATATATTTT